These 13 T cell receptor beta chains came from one sample sequenced in a study of molecular identifiers for immune sequencing clone quantification. A single record per CDR3 protein comes from TCRdb applying MiXCR to the PCR reads. The table includes some 320,000 distinct CDR3 sequences, 24% detected once. The sequencing sample was made of naive CD8+ T cells from blood, with Jurkat cell RNA spiked in. The subset is: FACS-sorted CD8+CD4-CCR7+CD45RA+ naive T cells. The source is a human donor in good health. Some libraries in this study had Jurkat cell RNA spiked in.

This clonotype was seen many times. The chain has TRBV12-3 or TRBV12-4 and TRBJ1-5, with D possibly TRBD1 on 6 matching bases. The CDR3 is made up of 14 amino acids. V was trimmed by 6 bases and J by 0 bases, leaving 9 bases between them. The CDR3 protein is CASRIGGSNQPQHF. The CDR3 DNA sequence: TGTGCCAGCAGGATAGGGGGTAGCAATCAGCCCCAGCATTTT.

This clonotype was picked up a small number of times. The chain uses TRBV11-2 and TRBJ2-7; 12 bases are a match to TRBD1. The trim removed 5 bases at V and 3 bases at J, leaving 8 bases unmatched. Germline CDR1 is SGHAT and CDR2 is FQNNGV. The CDR3 loop spans 16 amino acids. This chain's CDR3 is CASSPRDRGLIYEQYF. The CDR3 DNA reads TGTGCCAGCAGCCCTAGGGACAGGGGGCTGATCTACGAGCAGTACTTC.

In regard to this clonotype: Mismatch with germline at one junction end may stem from a read error. The J gene is TRBJ1-2, the V gene TRBV29-1; 10 bases map to TRBD1. CDR3 length equals 16 residues. Germline CDR1 reads SQVTM; CDR2 reads ANQGSEA. CDR3 nucleotide sequence: TGCAGCGTTGATGGGACAGGGGAAATATTCAACTATGGCTTCACCTTC. Its translation is CSVDGTGEIFNYGFTF. The complete variable domain, with remaining parts taken from reference TRBV29-1 and TRBJ1-2, reads SAVISQKPSRDICQRGTSLTIQCQVDSQVTMMFWYRQQPGQSLTLIATANQGSEATYESGFVIDKFPISRPNLTFSTLTVSNMSPEDSSIYLCSVDGTGEIFNYGFTFGSGTRLTVV.

This clonotype was seen only a few times. The chain recombines TRBV29-1 with TRBJ2-1, with 8 bases lining up with TRBD2. Germline values: CDR1 SQVTM, CDR2 ANQGSEA. This CDR3 region has 15 residues. Unmatched junction bases numbered 9, after V lost 0 bases and J lost 8 bases. The CDR3 nucleotides read TGCAGCGTTGAAGATCCCCAGCGGGAGTCCGATGAGCAGTTCTTC. This gives the protein CSVEDPQRESDEQFF.

The sample holds one count of this clonotype. Given a much more abundant clone one base away, this may be a read error. This chain uses TRBV7-9 with TRBJ2-7; D possibly corresponds to TRBD2 (6 bases). The germline V gene encodes CDR1 SEHNR and CDR2 FQNEAQ (reference sequence). The CDR3 is 13 residues long. In DNA, the CDR3 is TGTGCCAGCAGTCCAATAGGAGGGGTGGAGCAGTGCTTC. Translating it yields CASSPIGGVEQCF.

Comments on this clonotype: One end of the junction is discordant with germline, which a read error may explain. The genes are TRBV7-2 and TRBJ1-4; D might be TRBD1 (6 bases). The CDR3 contains 16 residues. The germline V gene encodes CDR1 SGHTA and CDR2 FQGNSA. CDR3 protein: CASSPGDKSRAEKLVF. For the CDR3, the DNA is TGTGCCAGCAGCCCAGGGGACAAATCCCGGGCTGAAAAACTGGTTTTT.

This clonotype was found a few times. The V and J genes are TRBV11-2 and TRBJ2-7; D gene uncertain. The CDR3 runs to 14 residues. Germline CDR1 reads SGHAT; CDR2 reads FQNNGV. The V end was cut by 1 base, the J end by 6 bases, with 13 bases between. The CDR3 DNA reads TGTGCCAGCAGCTTAGTGTCGTCATCGGTCGAGCAGTACTTC. This codes for CASSLVSSSVEQYF.

V and J are TRBV11-2 and TRBJ2-1; 7 nucleotides match TRBD2. J gave up 7 bases and V 8 bases, and 11 bases lay outside the gene matches. Germline values: CDR1 SGHAT, CDR2 FQNNGV. The CDR3 runs 14 residues. Written as DNA, the CDR3 is TGTGCCAGCGCCCAAGGACGGGGGGATAATGAGCAGTTCTTC. This gives the protein CASAQGRGDNEQFF.

This clonotype has only a few counts. This chain joins TRBV19 and TRBJ2-7; no reliable D call. Germline V lookup: CDR1 LNHDA, CDR2 SQIVND (reference sequence). There are 15 residues in the CDR3. Trimming left V 5 bases short and J 2 bases short, with 16 bases between. CDR3 coding DNA: TGTGCCAGTAGTTATACAGTGTTTGGTCCCTACGAGCAGTACTTC. This encodes CASSYTVFGPYEQYF.

The table lists this clonotype with a few counts. The rearrangement joins TRBV7-9 to TRBJ2-7; D is unclear. The germline CDR1 and CDR2 sequences are SEHNR and FQNEAQ (reference sequence). Deletions cut 5 bases from V and 4 bases from J, with 9 bases between. CDR3 length: 12 amino acids. CDR3 DNA sequence: TGTGCCAGCAGCCGCTTGGGTTACGAGCAGTACTTC. It is translated as CASSRLGYEQYF.

This chain links TRBV12-3 or TRBV12-4 with TRBJ1-5; 7 bases line up with TRBD1. The CDR3 totals 16 residues. V was clipped by 2 bases and J by 3 bases; unmatched bases: 7. The CDR3 region has the DNA TGTGCCAGCAGTTTATGGGGCAGGGGGTTCAATCAGCCCCAGCATTTT. Translating gives CASSLWGRGFNQPQHF.

This clonotype was detected ten times or more. The genes are TRBV2 and TRBJ2-2; D is possibly TRBD1 (6 bases). Trimming removed 3 bases from V and 0 bases from J, with 14 bases in between. CDR3 size: 17 residues. Germline V gives CDR1 SNHLY, CDR2 FYNNEI. The CDR3 DNA sequence: TGTGCCAGCAGTGATATCCTGACAGGCTCGAACACCGGGGAGCTGTTTTTT. It yields the protein CASSDILTGSNTGELFF.

Regarding this clonotype: One end of the junction is discordant with germline, which a read error may explain. This chain links TRBV30 with TRBJ2-7; 7 nucleotides align to TRBD1. The CDR3 extends over 14 amino acids. Germline V lookup: CDR1 GTSNPN, CDR2 SVGIG (reference sequence). The CDR3 region has the DNA TGTGCCTGGAGTGTACTGGGGACAGACTACGGGCAGTACTTC. Its translation: CAWSVLGTDYGQYF.